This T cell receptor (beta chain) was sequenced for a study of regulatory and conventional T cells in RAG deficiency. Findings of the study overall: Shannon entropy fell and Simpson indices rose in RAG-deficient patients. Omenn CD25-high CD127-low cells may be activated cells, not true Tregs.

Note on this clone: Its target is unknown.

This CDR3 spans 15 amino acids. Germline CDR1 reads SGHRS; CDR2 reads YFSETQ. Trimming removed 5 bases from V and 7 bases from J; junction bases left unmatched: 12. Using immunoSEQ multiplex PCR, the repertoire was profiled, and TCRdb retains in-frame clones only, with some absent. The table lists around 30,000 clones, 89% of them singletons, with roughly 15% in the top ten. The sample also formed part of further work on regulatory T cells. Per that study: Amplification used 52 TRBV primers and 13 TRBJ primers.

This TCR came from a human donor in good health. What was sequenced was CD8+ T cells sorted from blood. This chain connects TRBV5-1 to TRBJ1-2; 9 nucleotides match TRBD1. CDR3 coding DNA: TGCGCCAGCAGAGGGTGGACAGGGGCGTTCGGTGGCTACACCTTC. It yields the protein CASRGWTGAFGGYTF.